One sample yielded the 18 T cell receptor beta chains listed below, sequenced in a study of T cell repertoires in cytomegalovirus infection. In TCRdb, the reads were re-called with MiXCR into one record per CDR3 protein. In the table there are 300,000 to 400,000 distinct CDR3 sequences, more than 20% of which are singletons. Antigens for these TCRs are unknown. The sample in question was cultured PBMCs, obtained from culture after CMV antigen stimulation. The origin of the receptors is a human donor in good health (CMV status not recorded). Some clones in this sample may be carry-over from other donors' samples.

The rearrangement joins TRBV7-2 to TRBJ2-7; 14 bases agree with TRBD2. CDR1 is SGHTA and CDR2 is FQGNSA in the germline V gene. The CDR3 sequence is 16 residues long. The V and J ends lost 0 bases and 4 bases, in that order; junction bases with no gene match: 2. Here the CDR3 DNA reads TGTGCCAGCAGCTTAGCGGGGACTAGCGGGAGTTACGAGCAGTACTTC. Encoded protein: CASSLAGTSGSYEQYF. The variable domain in full, with the rest retrieved from reference TRBV7-2 and TRBJ2-7, is GAGVSQSPSNKVTEKGKDVELRCDPISGHTALYWYRQSLGQGLEFLIYFQGNSAPDKSGLPSDRFSAERTGGSVSTLTIQRTQQEDSAVYLCASSLAGTSGSYEQYFGPGTRLTVT.

This clonotype was observed many times. The V call is TRBV7-2, the J call TRBJ2-1; D is possibly TRBD2 (5 bases). The germline gives CDR1 SGHTA, CDR2 FQGNSA. This CDR3 region has 16 residues. V lost 5 bases and J 0 bases, leaving 14 bases between the germline ends. CDR3 protein: CASSREGGSSYNEQFF. The CDR3 DNA reads as TGTGCCAGCAGCCGCGAGGGCGGAAGCTCCTACAATGAGCAGTTCTTC.

CDR3 nucleotide sequence: TGTGCCAGCAGTTACGGGGGACAGGGGAGGGTCGGTGATACGCAGTATTTT. Amino acids: CASSYGGQGRVGDTQYF. The V and J genes are TRBV6-6 and TRBJ2-3; 10 positions agree with TRBD1. With 2 bases clipped from V and 6 bases from J, the junction kept 11 bases outside the gene matches. The CDR3 is made up of 17 amino acids. Germline CDR1 and CDR2: MNHNY and SVGAGI (reference sequence).

This clonotype was seen repeatedly, ten times or more. The V and J genes are TRBV7-2 and TRBJ2-3; TRBD1 might be the D (7 bases). Germline CDR1 is SGHTA and CDR2 is FQGNSA. CDR3 length equals 20 residues. Trimming took off 5 bases at V and 4 bases at J, with 31 bases between the two ends. The CDR3: CASSLRGLRGAGQTADTQYF. The CDR3, as DNA: TGTGCCAGCAGCCTTAGAGGGTTGAGAGGCGCGGGACAGACGGCAGATACGCAGTATTTT.

The rearrangement uses TRBV28 and TRBJ2-7; no clear D gene. This CDR3 is 11 amino acids long. The germline gives CDR1 MDHEN, CDR2 SYDVKM. V was shortened by 4 bases and J by 6 bases, with 7 bases between the two germline ends. The CDR3 nucleotides read TGTGCCAGCAGTTCCTACACCGAGCAGTACTTC. Its protein product is CASSSYTEQYF.

This clonotype came up a few times. The chain is built from TRBV7-9 and TRBJ2-3, with D hard to call. Trimming left V 4 bases short and J 4 bases short, with 6 bases between. CDR1 SEHNR and CDR2 FQNEAQ come from the germline V gene (reference sequence). The CDR3 runs 12 residues. The CDR3: CASSSQSDTQYF. CDR3 nucleotides: TGTGCCAGCAGCTCCCAGTCAGATACGCAGTATTTT.

The chain uses TRBV28 and TRBJ1-1; perhaps TRBD1 as D (5 bases). The CDR3 loop spans 14 amino acids. Germline CDR1 reads MDHEN; CDR2 reads SYDVKM. V was shortened by 6 bases and J by 2 bases, with 13 bases between the two germline ends. The CDR3 loop is CASRPGGINTEAFF. The CDR3 bases are TGTGCCAGCAGGCCCGGGGGGATAAACACTGAAGCTTTCTTT.

This clonotype was seen a few times. The V call is TRBV7-6, the J call TRBJ1-2; D perhaps matches TRBD1 (5 bases). The CDR3 has 19 amino acids. Germline lookup yields CDR1 SGHVS and CDR2 FNYEAQ. V was pared by 1 base and J by 0 bases, with 21 bases between. The CDR3 nucleotides are TGTGCCAGCAGCTTAGACCCCGGGCGGACACGCCGGTCTAACTATGGCTACACCTTC. The encoded protein is CASSLDPGRTRRSNYGYTF.

The chain couples TRBV5-4 to TRBJ2-3; 9 bases are a match to TRBD2. This CDR3 is 19 amino acids long. Germline CDR1 is SGHNT and CDR2 is YYREEE (reference sequence). V shed 4 bases and J 1 base; nucleotides not matched to a gene: 16. The CDR3 is CASSRTSVVGGWGTDTQYF. Here the CDR3 DNA reads TGTGCCAGCAGCCGGACTAGCGTGGTAGGGGGGTGGGGCACAGATACGCAGTATTTT.

The chain recombines TRBV28 with TRBJ1-6; D is unresolved. Germline values: CDR1 MDHEN, CDR2 SYDVKM. CDR3 length: 13 residues. Trimming stripped 7 bases from V and 6 bases from J, with 10 bases between. CDR3 nucleotides: TGTGCCAGCACGTGGGTCTTTAATTCACCCCTCCACTTT. It yields the protein CASTWVFNSPLHF. Together with reference TRBV28 and TRBJ1-6, the CDR3 gives the full variable domain: DVKVTQSSRYLVKRTGEKVFLECVQDMDHENMFWYRQDPGLGLRLIYFSYDVKMKEKGDIPEGYSVSREKKERFSLILESASTNQTSMYLCASTWVFNSPLHFGNGTRLTVT.

This clonotype appeared a few times. This chain uses TRBV7-4 with TRBJ2-1, with TRBD2 identical over 11 bases. CDR1 and CDR2 (germline): SGHVT, SQSDAQ. V gave up 8 bases and J gave up 5 bases; unmatched junction bases: 5. The CDR3 loop spans 14 amino acids. CDR3 DNA sequence: TGTGCCAGCGCGACTAGCGGGACCCACAATGAGCAGTTCTTC. Protein product: CASATSGTHNEQFF.

V and J are TRBV29-1 and TRBJ2-2; D possibly corresponds to TRBD2 (6 bases). CDR1 SQVTM and CDR2 ANQGSEA come from the germline V gene. With 4 bases removed from V and 3 bases from J, the gap between germline ends came to 12 bases. The CDR3 loop spans 14 amino acids. CDR3: CSVGSGVYTGELFF. The CDR3 DNA follows: TGCAGCGTTGGATCGGGGGTCTACACCGGGGAGCTGTTTTTT.

This clonotype was seen many times. This chain links TRBV7-2 with TRBJ2-3, with D maybe TRBD2 (6 bases). Trimming cost V 2 bases and J 8 bases, with 17 bases left between them. The CDR3 has 15 residues. Germline values: CDR1 SGHTA, CDR2 FQGNSA. The CDR3 loop reads CASSLNSGRYGTQYF. In DNA form, the CDR3 reads TGTGCCAGCAGCTTAAACAGCGGGCGGTACGGTACGCAGTATTTT.

In its sample, this clonotype was seen a few times. The chain combines TRBV10-3 with TRBJ2-5; 7 bases are shared with TRBD1. Trimming at V came to 0 bases and at J to 1 base, leaving 5 bases not matched to a gene. The CDR3 has 16 residues. CDR1 is ENHRY and CDR2 is SYGVKD in the germline V gene. The CDR3 nucleotides read TGTGCCATCAGTGAGTCGAACAGGGGTTCCCAAGAGACCCAGTACTTC. Protein: CAISESNRGSQETQYF.

This clonotype was seen many times. This chain uses TRBV24-1 with TRBJ1-5; D might be TRBD1 (5 bases). Trimming removed 3 bases from V and 9 bases from J, with 11 bases in between. Germline V gives CDR1 KGHDR, CDR2 SFDVKD. This CDR3 has 13 residues. The CDR3 coding sequence is TGTGCCACCAGTGATACAGGAGACCGGCCCCAGCATTTT. Protein sequence: CATSDTGDRPQHF.

The sample holds a few counts of this clonotype. This rearrangement joins TRBV12-3 or TRBV12-4 to TRBJ2-5, with TRBD1 matching over 7 bases. This CDR3 has 14 amino acids. V was clipped by 6 bases and J by 0 bases; unmatched bases: 4. In DNA form, the CDR3 reads TGTGCCAGCAGGTACAGGGGCGACCAAGAGACCCAGTACTTC. Translated, it gives CASRYRGDQETQYF.

This clonotype has at least ten counts. Here the CDR3 DNA reads TGTGCCAGCAGCTTAGGGGTGACCGAAAACATTCAGTACTTC. Translation: CASSLGVTENIQYF. The J gene is TRBJ2-4, the V gene TRBV7-2; no clear D. This CDR3 spans 14 amino acids. CDR1 SGHTA and CDR2 FQGNSA come from the germline V gene. The V and J ends lost 1 base and 5 bases respectively, with 9 bases between them.

V is TRBV11-3 and J is TRBJ2-2; D perhaps matches TRBD1 (5 bases). The CDR3 length is 12 residues. Trimming pared 7 bases from V and 6 bases from J, leaving 9 bases between. Germline V gene lookup returns CDR1 SGHNT and CDR2 YENEEA. For the CDR3, the DNA is TGTGCCAGCAAGGGGCGCCCCGGGGAGCTGTTTTTT. This sequence encodes CASKGRPGELFF.